The present entry profiles one TCR beta chain with its context. Its antigen remains unidentified. Base qualities were left out, and no much larger clone turns up one base away. Counted from cysteine to phenylalanine, this CDR3 has 15 amino acids. The entry retains the CDR3 DNA only, 45 bases that are in frame from base 1. V and J are trimmed by 2 bases and 4 bases, and the gene matches miss 5 bases of the junction. Reading the germline V gene gives CDR1 SNHLY and CDR2 FYNNEI. This sample is part of a study of T cell responses to AZD1222 COVID-19 vaccine (dated by TCRdb to the early 2020s). Regarding the study in general: TCR sequencing covered more than 230 trial participants: nearly 210 given two doses of AZD1222 and approximately 25 given two doses of MenACWY control vaccine. Trial participants were enrolled by age into subgroups of 18-55, 56-69 and 70-plus years, and around 150, 29 and 61 TCR-sequenced participants, respectively, were included in these subgroups. What the research found in general, with its limitations: Reportedly, close to half of the unique spike-specific TCRs recognized epitopes lying outside the regions that are mutated in the B.1.351 and B.1.1.7 variants. Because no day 14 peak-response samples were available, the repertoires could be characterized only after the peak T cell response. Participants were mostly white British and included more females than males, and it was suggested by the authors that clonal diversity may have been underestimated. A significant rise in spike-specific TCR breadth and depth was observed after two AZD1222 doses relative to day 0 and relative to MenACWY recipients. The 56-69-year group was small, and its depth increase did not reach significance, likely because of low power. Conclusions about previously exposed vaccinees are limited because only a handful of AZD1222 recipients were SARS-CoV-2 seropositive at baseline. The vaccine-associated CD4 TCRs covered the entire spike protein, and the dominant responses fell in regions 160-218 and 743-854.

The time point label on this specimen signifies: about 28 days (+/-7) after the second vaccine dose. Explained via the paper, the treatment or condition label denotes: meningococcal conjugate vaccine given as trial control. Samples from vaccinated people were obtained from the UK trials COV001 and COV002, which included a single-blind randomized controlled phase 2/3 trial of AZD1222 (ChAdOx1 nCoV-19) in healthy adults. Trial participant PBMC samples were collected at day 0 and day 28 after the second dose for TCRbeta chain sequencing. The CDR3 regions of human TCRbeta chains were analyzed by immunosequencing. In the paper's pipeline: TCRs in the repertoires were matched against a reference library of SARS-CoV-2-specific TCRs that had been generated with the MIRA antigen-specificity platform. Breadth was defined as the fraction of unique TCRs that were SARS-CoV-2-associated. Depth was defined as the fraction of total T cells that were SARS-CoV-2-associated. Using the MIRA data, each spike-specific TCR was mapped to the spike region that the TCR reacts to and placed in a CD4 or CD8 class. Log10-transformed breadth and depth values were compared by one-way ANOVA with Sidak's multiple comparisons tests. Held by TCRdb, this immuneACCESS table contains in-frame sequences only and omits some clones. Under half of the omission traces to an unresolved V gene where checked; the cause of the rest is unknown. D and trimming were read from the DNA, whereas the V and J calls and clone size are those reported in that table. This sample gives around 100,000 clones in total; around nine tenths of them show up just once. Jointly, the top ten make up 2.5% to 3.5% of the sample.

This TCR came from an adult who received the MenACWY meningococcal vaccine as a control. The chain is assembled from TRBV2 and TRBJ2-5; 9 bases in the junction line up with TRBD2. Material: peripheral blood, obtained 28 days after the second dose of the MenACWY control vaccine. CDR3 protein: CASSENSGGAETQYF. DNA sequence: TGTGCCAGCAGTGAAAATAGCGGGGGCGCAGAGACCCAGTACTTC. Outside the CDR3, residues come from the reference TRBV2 and TRBJ2-5 proteins, so the full variable domain is: EPEVTQTPSHQVTQMGQEVILRCVPISNHLYFYWYRQILGQKVEFLVSFYNNEISEKSEIFDDQFSVERPDGSNFTLKIRSTKLEDSAMYFCASSENSGGAETQYFGPGTRLLVL.